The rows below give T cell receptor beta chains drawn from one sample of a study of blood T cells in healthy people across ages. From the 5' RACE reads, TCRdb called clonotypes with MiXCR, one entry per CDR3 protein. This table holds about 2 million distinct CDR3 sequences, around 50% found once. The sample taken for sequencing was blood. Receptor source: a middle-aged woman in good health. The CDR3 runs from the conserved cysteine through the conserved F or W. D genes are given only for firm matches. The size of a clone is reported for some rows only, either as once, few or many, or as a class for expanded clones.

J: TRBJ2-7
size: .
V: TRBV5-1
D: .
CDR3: CASSLETGMYYEQYF
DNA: TGCGCCAGCAGCTTGGAAACAGGGATGTACTACGAGCAGTACTTC

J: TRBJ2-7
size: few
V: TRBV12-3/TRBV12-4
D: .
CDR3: CASSLDWYEQYF
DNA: TGTGCCAGCAGCCTGGACTGGTACGAGCAGTACTTC

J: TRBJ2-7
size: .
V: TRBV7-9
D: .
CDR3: CASSFDEYEQYF
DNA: TGTGCCAGCAGCTTTGACGAGTACGAGCAGTACTTC

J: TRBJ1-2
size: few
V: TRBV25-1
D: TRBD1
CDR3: CASSEGGQGNYGYTF
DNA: TGTGCCAGCAGTGAGGGGGGACAGGGGAACTATGGCTACACCTTC

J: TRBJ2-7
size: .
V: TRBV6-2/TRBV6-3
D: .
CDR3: CASSYRGIQRGEQYF
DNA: TGTGCCAGCAGTTACAGGGGTATCCAAAGGGGCGAGCAGTACTTC

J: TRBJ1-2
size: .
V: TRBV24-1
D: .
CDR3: CATSDLGYGYTF
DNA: TGTGCCACCAGTGATTTGGGCTATGGCTACACCTTC

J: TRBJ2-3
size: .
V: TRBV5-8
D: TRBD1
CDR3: CASSLGDSYRTGTQYF
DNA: TGTGCCAGCAGCTTGGGGGACAGTTACCGAACAGGTACGCAGTATTTT

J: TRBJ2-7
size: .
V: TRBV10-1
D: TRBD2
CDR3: CANGVSGVAYNEQYF
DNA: TGCGCCAACGGAGTCAGCGGGGTGGCCTACAATGAGCAGTACTTC

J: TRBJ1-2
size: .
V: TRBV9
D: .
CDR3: CASSDRLAEGYTF
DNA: TGTGCCAGCAGCGACCGACTAGCGGAGGGCTACACCTTC

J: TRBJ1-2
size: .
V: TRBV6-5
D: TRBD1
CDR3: CASSYQGQGPGYTF
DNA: TGTGCCAGCAGTTACCAGGGACAGGGTCCTGGCTACACCTTC

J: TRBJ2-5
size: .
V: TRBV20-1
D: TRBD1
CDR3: CSAALGRDRVYLETQYF
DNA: TGCAGTGCAGCCCTCGGCCGGGACAGGGTGTACCTGGAGACCCAGTACTTC

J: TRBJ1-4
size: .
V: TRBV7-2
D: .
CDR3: CASTLGQNEKLFF
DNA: TGTGCCAGCACCTTAGGACAGAATGAAAAACTGTTTTTT

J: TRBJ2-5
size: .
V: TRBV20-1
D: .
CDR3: CSARNRGTQYF
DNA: TGCAGTGCTAGAAACCGGGGGACCCAGTACTTC

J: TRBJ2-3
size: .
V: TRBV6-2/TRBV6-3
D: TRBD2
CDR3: CASLTGGSTDTQYF
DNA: TGTGCCAGCCTCACGGGGGGATCCACAGATACGCAGTATTTT

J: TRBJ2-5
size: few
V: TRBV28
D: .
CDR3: CASSFEFSEEQYF
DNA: TGTGCCAGCAGTTTTGAATTCTCGGAGGAGCAGTACTTC

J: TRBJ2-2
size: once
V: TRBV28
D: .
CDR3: CASPGNTGELFF
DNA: TGTGCCAGCCCAGGGAACACCGGGGAGCTGTTTTTT

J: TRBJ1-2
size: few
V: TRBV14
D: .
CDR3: CASSQGSGSLPYGYTF
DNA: TGTGCCAGCAGCCAAGGGTCCGGGTCACTACCCTATGGCTACACCTTC

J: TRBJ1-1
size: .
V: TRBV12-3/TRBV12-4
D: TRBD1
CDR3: CASRNLGTGNTEAFF
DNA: TGTGCCAGCCGGAACCTCGGGACAGGGAACACTGAAGCTTTCTTT

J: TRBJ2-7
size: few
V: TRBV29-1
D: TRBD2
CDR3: CSVEKLRTGTPGGWEQYF
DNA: TGCAGCGTTGAAAAACTCCGAACCGGGACTCCGGGAGGTTGGGAGCAGTACTTC

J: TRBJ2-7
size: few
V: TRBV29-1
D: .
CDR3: CSVEGEGAYEQYF
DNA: TGCAGCGTTGAAGGGGAGGGGGCCTACGAGCAGTACTTC

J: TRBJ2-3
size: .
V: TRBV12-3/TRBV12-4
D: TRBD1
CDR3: CASTLQGASTDTPYF
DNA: TGTGCCAGCACCCTACAGGGGGCGAGCACAGATACGCCGTATTTT

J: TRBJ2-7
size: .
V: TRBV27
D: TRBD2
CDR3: CASRGSGVGGTQYF
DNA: TGTGCCAGTAGAGGTAGCGGGGTCGGAGGCACCCAGTACTTC

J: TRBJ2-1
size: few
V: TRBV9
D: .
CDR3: CASSRTPSGGGNEQFF
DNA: TGTGCCAGCAGCCGTACCCCATCCGGAGGGGGGAATGAGCAGTTCTTC

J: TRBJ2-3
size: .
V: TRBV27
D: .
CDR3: CATAFTDTQYF
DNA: TGTGCCACGGCATTCACAGATACGCAGTATTTT

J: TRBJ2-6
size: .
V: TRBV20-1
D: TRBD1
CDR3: CSARDTPGTGASGANVLTF
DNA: TGCAGTGCTAGAGACACGCCCGGGACAGGCGCCTCTGGGGCCAACGTCCTGACTTTC

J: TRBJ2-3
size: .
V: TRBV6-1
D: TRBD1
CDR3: CASGWSRGSADTQYF
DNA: TGTGCCAGCGGGTGGAGCAGGGGGTCCGCAGATACGCAGTATTTT

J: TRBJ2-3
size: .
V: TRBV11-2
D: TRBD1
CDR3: CASSSNPQGVRDTQYF
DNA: TGTGCCAGCAGCTCGAACCCTCAGGGGGTCAGAGATACGCAGTATTTT

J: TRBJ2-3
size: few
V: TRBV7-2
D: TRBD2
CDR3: CASSASRGGGRADTQYF
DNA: TGTGCCAGCAGCGCTAGCCGCGGGGGGGGTCGCGCAGATACGCAGTATTTT

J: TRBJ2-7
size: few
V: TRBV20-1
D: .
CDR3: CSARHQISYEQYF
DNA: TGCAGTGCTAGACACCAGATCTCCTACGAGCAGTACTTC

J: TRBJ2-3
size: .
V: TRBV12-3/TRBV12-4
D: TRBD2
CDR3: CASSASGGQSTDTQYF
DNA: TGTGCCAGCAGCGCTAGCGGGGGACAGAGTACAGATACGCAGTATTTT

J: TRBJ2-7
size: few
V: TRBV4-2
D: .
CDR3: CASSPRGGQGSSYEQYF
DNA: TGTGCCAGCAGCCCTCGGGGCGGGCAGGGGAGCTCCTACGAGCAGTACTTC

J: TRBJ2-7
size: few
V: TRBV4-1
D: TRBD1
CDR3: CASSHPRQGPYEQYF
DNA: TGCGCCAGCAGCCACCCGCGACAGGGTCCCTACGAGCAGTACTTC

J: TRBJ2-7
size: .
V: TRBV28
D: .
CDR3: CASRPHRDTPETRYF
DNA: TGTGCCAGCAGACCCCACCGGGATACACCGGAGACCCGGTACTTC

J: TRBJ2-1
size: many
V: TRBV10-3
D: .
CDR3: CAIRAGTAAFNEQFF
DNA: TGTGCCATCAGGGCCGGGACGGCAGCGTTCAATGAGCAGTTCTTC

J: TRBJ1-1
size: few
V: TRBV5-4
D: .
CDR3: CASSPIDRAVSTEAFF
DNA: TGTGCCAGCAGCCCCATCGACCGCGCTGTGAGCACTGAAGCTTTCTTT

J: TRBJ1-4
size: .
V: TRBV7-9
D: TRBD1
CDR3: CASSLAQGAATNEKLFF
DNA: TGTGCCAGCAGCTTGGCGCAGGGGGCAGCGACTAATGAAAAACTGTTTTTT